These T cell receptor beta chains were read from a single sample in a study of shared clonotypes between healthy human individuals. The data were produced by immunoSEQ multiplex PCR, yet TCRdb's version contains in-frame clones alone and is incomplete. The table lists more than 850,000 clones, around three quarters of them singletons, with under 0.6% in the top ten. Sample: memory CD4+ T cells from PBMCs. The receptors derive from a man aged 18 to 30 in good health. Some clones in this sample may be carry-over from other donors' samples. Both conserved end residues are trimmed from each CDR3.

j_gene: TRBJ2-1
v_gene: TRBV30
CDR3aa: AWSANNEQF

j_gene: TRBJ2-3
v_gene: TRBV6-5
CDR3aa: ASSPGAGGSDTQY

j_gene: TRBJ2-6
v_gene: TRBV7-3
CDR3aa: ASSPRWGGREGANVLT

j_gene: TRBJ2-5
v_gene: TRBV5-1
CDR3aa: ASSLGSNQETQY

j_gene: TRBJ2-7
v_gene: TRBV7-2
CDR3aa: ASSSTGLYEQY

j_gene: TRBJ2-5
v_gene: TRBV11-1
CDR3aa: ASSLSPKTYQETQY

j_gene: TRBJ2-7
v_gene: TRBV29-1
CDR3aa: SATGQGSYEQY

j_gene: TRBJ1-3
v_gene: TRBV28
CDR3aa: ASRPAGQGDGNTIY

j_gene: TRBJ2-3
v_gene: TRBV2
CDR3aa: ASKDLTDTQY

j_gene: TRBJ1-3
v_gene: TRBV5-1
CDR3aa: ASSPGTGIDTIY

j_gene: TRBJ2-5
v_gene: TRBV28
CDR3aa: ASSSRREGRQTQY

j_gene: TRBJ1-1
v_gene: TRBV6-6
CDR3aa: ASSAAGGNTEAF

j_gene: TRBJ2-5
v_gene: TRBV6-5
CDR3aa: ASGTGGEGETQY

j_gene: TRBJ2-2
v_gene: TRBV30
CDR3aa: AWIRHGGWNTGELF

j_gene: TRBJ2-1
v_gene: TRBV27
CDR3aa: ASSRAGQPSSYNEQF

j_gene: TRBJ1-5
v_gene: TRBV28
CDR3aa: ASSWGDGNQPQH

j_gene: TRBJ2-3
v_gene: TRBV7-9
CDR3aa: ASSLSSFSGDTQY

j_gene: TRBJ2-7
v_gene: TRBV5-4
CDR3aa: ASSTNSYEQY

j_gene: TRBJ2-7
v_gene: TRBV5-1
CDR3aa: ASSFGPGQGAPGEQY

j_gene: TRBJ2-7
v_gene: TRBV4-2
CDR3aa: ASSPGGTSGRLEQY

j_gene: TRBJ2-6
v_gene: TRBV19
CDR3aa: ASSIPPGTGANVLT

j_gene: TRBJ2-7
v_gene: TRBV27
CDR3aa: ASSLRVGDRGVYEQY

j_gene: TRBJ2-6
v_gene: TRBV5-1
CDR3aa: ASSLDGSTGANVLT

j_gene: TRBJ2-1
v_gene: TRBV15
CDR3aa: ATSRGPRNNEQF

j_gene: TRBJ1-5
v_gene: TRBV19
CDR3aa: ASSWQSNQPQH